These 22 T cell receptor beta chains originate from one sample sequenced in a study of blood T cell repertoires in COVID-19. Sequencing was performed with immunoSEQ multiplex PCR; in TCRdb, only in-frame clones are kept and a portion is missing. The sample lists about 300,000 clones, around nine tenths occurring once. The sequenced sample consisted of PBMCs or T cells enriched from blood (not recorded which). The source is a woman in her forties or fifties who had been exposed to COVID-19.

The chain joins TRBV5-1 to TRBJ1-4, with D perhaps matching TRBD1 (6 bases). Trimming took off 2 bases at V and 7 bases at J, with 18 bases between the two ends. The CDR3 is made up of 16 amino acids. Germline loops: CDR1 SGHRS, CDR2 YFSETQ. The CDR3 region is CASSFATQGDGEKLFF. Here the CDR3 DNA reads TGCGCCAGCAGCTTCGCGACACAGGGTGACGGTGAAAAACTGTTTTTT.

V and J are TRBV18 and TRBJ1-6, with 11 bases that match TRBD1. The CDR3 sequence is 16 residues long. V shed 4 bases and J 6 bases; nucleotides not matched to a gene: 5. In germline, CDR1 is KGHSH, CDR2 LQKENI. The CDR3, as DNA: TGTGCCAGCTCACTAGGGGGACAGGGGGTTAATTCACCCCTCCACTTT. Encoded protein: CASSLGGQGVNSPLHF. The complete variable domain, with remaining parts taken from reference TRBV18 and TRBJ1-6, reads NAGVMQNPRHLVRRRGQEARLRCSPMKGHSHVYWYRQLPEEGLKFMVYLQKENIIDESGMPKERFSAEFPKEGPSILRIQQVVRGDSAAYFCASSLGGQGVNSPLHFGNGTRLTVT.

The chain links TRBV28 to TRBJ1-1; D unresolved. V lost 6 bases and J lost 1, with 12 bases in between. This CDR3 comprises 14 residues. CDR1 and CDR2 (germline): MDHEN, SYDVKM. CDR3 residues: CASRNGLANTEAFF. DNA of the CDR3: TGTGCCAGCAGAAATGGACTTGCGAACACTGAAGCTTTCTTT.

The V gene is TRBV2, the J gene TRBJ1-2; 8 bases fit TRBD1. Germline V gene lookup returns CDR1 SNHLY and CDR2 FYNNEI. V lost 3 bases, J lost 2 bases, and 5 bases stayed unmatched. The CDR3 has 15 amino acids. The CDR3 region has the DNA TGTGCCAGCAGTGAGGTGACAGGGGTGAACTATGGCTACACCTTC. Translated: CASSEVTGVNYGYTF. Together with reference TRBV2 and TRBJ1-2, the CDR3 gives the full variable domain: EPEVTQTPSHQVTQMGQEVILRCVPISNHLYFYWYRQILGQKVEFLVSFYNNEISEKSEIFDDQFSVERPDGSNFTLKIRSTKLEDSAMYFCASSEVTGVNYGYTFGSGTRLTVV.

The chain uses TRBV3-1 (or the pseudogene TRBV3-2) and TRBJ2-5; D gene ambiguous. The germline V and J ends were trimmed by 1 base and 3 bases, with 6 bases remaining between them. Germline lookup yields CDR1 LGHDT and CDR2 YNNKEL (reference sequence). CDR3 size: 13 residues. In DNA form, the CDR3 reads TGTGCCAGCAGCCAAGCCGACAAAGAGACCCAGTACTTC. Amino acids: CASSQADKETQYF.

This clone was counted between two and nine times. The chain links TRBV18 to TRBJ1-1, with a weak D call TRBD1 (6 bases). The germline V and J ends were trimmed by 3 bases and 5 bases, with 16 bases remaining between them. The germline V gene encodes CDR1 KGHSH and CDR2 LQKENI. The CDR3 length is 15 residues. The CDR3 reads CASSPGPNQGTEAFF. The CDR3 DNA is TGTGCCAGCTCACCCGGGCCCAACCAGGGGACTGAAGCTTTCTTT.

The V and J genes are TRBV27 and TRBJ1-3; TRBD1 is a possible D gene (5 bases). The V gene lost 5 bases and the J gene lost 1 base, with 27 bases spanning the gap. This CDR3 has 20 amino acids. Germline lookup yields CDR1 MNHEY and CDR2 SMNVEV (reference sequence). The DNA of the CDR3 is TGTGCCAGCAGTCCGAAAGGACATGGGAGGAACAACGAATCTGGAAACACCATATATTTT. Translation: CASSPKGHGRNNESGNTIYF.

The chain joins TRBV19 to TRBJ1-2, with D hard to call. The CDR3 runs 14 residues. Germline CDR1 is LNHDA and CDR2 is SQIVND (reference sequence). The ends were cut back, 3 bases at V and 7 bases at J, with 15 bases in the middle. CDR3 sequence: CASSMGLSGVGYTF. The DNA of the CDR3 is TGTGCCAGTAGTATGGGTTTATCCGGGGTTGGCTACACCTTC.

The rearrangement links TRBV6-5 to TRBJ2-1; D unclear. The CDR3 sequence is 13 residues long. Per germline, CDR1 MNHEY and CDR2 SVGAGI. The V gene lost 0 bases and the J gene lost 7 bases, with 7 bases spanning the gap. The chain's CDR3 is CASSYSSRNEQFF. Written as DNA, the CDR3 is TGTGCCAGCAGTTACTCGAGTCGTAATGAGCAGTTCTTC.

V usage is TRBV7-9 and J usage is TRBJ2-5; TRBD1 aligns across 7 bases. The germline V gene has CDR1 SEHNR and CDR2 FQNEAQ (reference sequence). This CDR3 contains 15 residues. V lost 1 base and J lost 4; bases outside the gene matches: 6. The CDR3 spells CASSLERTGGETQYF. In DNA form, the CDR3 reads TGTGCCAGCAGCTTAGAAAGGACAGGCGGAGAGACCCAGTACTTC. Using reference TRBV7-9 and TRBJ2-5 for the parts outside the CDR3, the full variable domain is DTGVSQNPRHKITKRGQNVTFRCDPISEHNRLYWYRQTLGQGPEFLTYFQNEAQLEKSRLLSDRFSAERPKGSFSTLEIQRTEQGDSAMYLCASSLERTGGETQYFGPGTRLLVL.

The chain couples TRBV5-1 to TRBJ1-3; the match to TRBD1 covers 7 bases. CDR3 size: 16 residues. Germline CDR1 is SGHRS and CDR2 is YFSETQ. The V segment lost 5 bases and the J segment 0 bases; nucleotides outside the gene matches: 8. CDR3 region: CASSYQGVGSGNTIYF. The CDR3 nucleotides are TGCGCCAGCAGTTATCAGGGGGTCGGCTCTGGAAACACCATATATTTT.

The chain couples TRBV19 to TRBJ1-1; D unclear. The CDR3 extends over 13 amino acids. Between the trimmed V and J ends, which lost 6 bases and 4 bases, there was a span of 12 bases. CDR1 LNHDA and CDR2 SQIVND come from the germline V gene (reference sequence). CDR3 amino acids: CASSPFPFTEAFF. As DNA, the CDR3 is TGTGCCAGTAGCCCCTTTCCCTTCACTGAAGCTTTCTTT.

This chain uses TRBV5-1 with TRBJ2-1; 7 nucleotides agree with TRBD2. The CDR3 sequence is 16 residues long. The germline CDR1 and CDR2 sequences are SGHRS and YFSETQ. After removal of 0 bases from V and 6 bases from J, the junction contained 9 bases not matched to a gene. CDR3 region: CASSLGEGASPNEQFF. In nucleotides, the CDR3 is TGCGCCAGCAGCTTGGGGGAGGGAGCATCCCCCAATGAGCAGTTCTTC.

The chain is built from TRBV12-5 and TRBJ1-5; tentatively, D is TRBD1 (5 bases). Trimming stripped 7 bases from V and 7 bases from J, with 14 bases between. The germline CDR1 and CDR2 sequences are LGHNT and FRNRAP. This CDR3 contains 13 residues. CDR3 protein: CASALAGEQPQHF. The CDR3 DNA reads as TGTGCTAGTGCCCTCGCGGGGGAACAGCCCCAGCATTTT.

V usage is TRBV19 and J usage is TRBJ1-2; D gene unclear. The CDR3 contains 16 residues. The V end lost 4 bases, the J end lost 4 bases, and 19 bases lay between the germline ends. Germline-derived CDR1 and CDR2 are LNHDA and SQIVND (reference sequence). CDR3 in DNA: TGTGCCAGTAGTAGGGAGAGCATCCCTGGGATCTATGGCTACACCTTC. Protein product: CASSRESIPGIYGYTF.

This chain uses TRBV16 with TRBJ1-1; D gene uncertain. Per the germline V gene, CDR1 is KGHSY and CDR2 is FQNENV. This CDR3 is built from 13 residues. Trimming shortened V by 0 bases and J by 7 bases, and 9 bases separated the two germline ends. The CDR3 DNA reads TGTGCCAGCAGCCAATCAGGTCGCGGTGAAGCTTTCTTT. This sequence encodes CASSQSGRGEAFF.

This CDR3 is CASSQANTYNEQFF. DNA for the CDR3: TGTGCCAGCAGCCAAGCGAACACCTACAATGAGCAGTTCTTC. The chain is built from TRBV3-1 (or the pseudogene TRBV3-2) and TRBJ2-1, with D hard to call. Trimming removed 1 base from V and 2 bases from J, with 6 bases in between. The CDR3 length is 14 residues. Germline-derived CDR1 and CDR2 are LGHDT and YNNKEL (reference sequence).

The V gene is TRBV2, the J gene TRBJ2-3; 11 bases agree with TRBD1. The V and J ends lost 4 bases and 2 bases, in that order; junction bases with no gene match: 8. This CDR3 is 17 amino acids long. From germline, CDR1 is SNHLY and CDR2 FYNNEI. The CDR3 DNA is TGTGCCAGCAGTGCAGGATGGGACAGGGGGGTCACAGATACGCAGTATTTT. This sequence encodes CASSAGWDRGVTDTQYF.

The J gene is TRBJ1-3, the V gene TRBV5-5; tentatively, D is TRBD1 (5 bases). V lost 4 bases and J 3 bases, leaving 14 bases between the germline ends. The CDR3 contains 15 residues. Germline V gene sequence: CDR1 SGHKS, CDR2 YYEKEE (reference sequence). CDR3 residues: CASSLSGHIGNTIYF. The DNA for the CDR3 is TGTGCCAGCAGCCTCAGTGGACATATTGGAAACACCATATATTTT.

The CDR3 reads CASSQGNRLNTEAFF. CDR3 DNA: TGCGCCAGCAGCCAAGGGAACAGGCTGAACACTGAAGCTTTCTTT. The chain is built from TRBV4-1 and TRBJ1-1, with a weak D call TRBD1 (5 bases). The germline V gene has CDR1 MGHRA and CDR2 YSYEKL. The V end lost 1 base, the J end lost 0 bases, and 9 bases lay between the germline ends. The CDR3 extends over 15 amino acids.

The chain combines TRBV15 with TRBJ1-2, with 11 bases aligning to TRBD1. From germline, CDR1 is LNHNV and CDR2 YYDKDF (reference sequence). The CDR3 contains 15 residues. The V and J ends lost 4 bases and 5 bases, in that order; junction bases with no gene match: 6. CDR3 sequence reads: CATSTGQGAPYGYTF. The CDR3 bases are TGTGCCACCAGCACAGGACAGGGGGCTCCTTATGGCTACACCTTC.

V and J are TRBV5-1 and TRBJ2-3, with 10 bases matching TRBD2. The trim removed 0 bases at V and 4 bases at J, leaving 2 bases unmatched. This CDR3 has 15 amino acids. The germline gives CDR1 SGHRS, CDR2 YFSETQ. CDR3 protein: CASSLGTSGADTQYF. Here the CDR3 DNA reads TGCGCCAGCAGCTTGGGGACTAGCGGTGCAGATACGCAGTATTTT.